These 11 T cell receptor beta chains share one sample of origin, sequenced in a study of early T cells in non-severe SARS-CoV-2 infection. In TCRdb, the 5' RACE reads were re-called with MiXCR into one record per CDR3 protein. The table has 98,000 or so distinct CDR3 sequences, around 10% seen once. Material: whole blood. These TCRs come from an adult who was a healthcare worker with PCR-confirmed SARS-CoV-2 infection or an uninfected control (not recorded which).

On this clonotype: Just one base apart from a much larger clone, this may be a read error. V and J are TRBV29-1 and TRBJ2-3, with D possibly TRBD1 on 6 matching bases. The germline V gene has CDR1 SQVTM and CDR2 ANQGSEA. This CDR3 region has 11 residues. The CDR3 loop is CGVQGSDTQYF. The CDR3 DNA reads TGCGGCGTTCAGGGGTCAGATACGCAGTATTTT.

This clonotype turned up a few times. The chain employs TRBV6-2 or TRBV6-3 and TRBJ1-1, with D maybe TRBD1 (5 bases). V gave up 4 bases and J gave up 8 bases, with 17 bases separating them. Germline V lookup: CDR1 MNHEY, CDR2 SVGEGT. The CDR3 is 14 residues long. DNA for the CDR3: TGTGCCAGCAGTTGGGGGACGCTAAAACGGGAAGCTTTCTTT. It translates to CASSWGTLKREAFF.

This clonotype was counted a few times. J is TRBJ1-2 and V is TRBV5-4, with 8 bases identical to TRBD1. CDR3 length: 15 amino acids. Germline assignment: CDR1 SGHNT and CDR2 YYREEE (reference sequence). Losses at the gene ends were 0 bases for V and 6 bases for J; bases not matched to a gene: 7. The CDR3 reads CASSLGSQGADGYTF. The CDR3 DNA sequence: TGTGCCAGCAGCTTGGGTAGTCAGGGGGCCGATGGCTACACCTTC.

This clonotype was detected only a few times. The V and J genes are TRBV20-1 and TRBJ1-1; the D gene is possibly TRBD1 (5 bases). CDR3 length: 17 residues. Looked up from germline, CDR1 is DFQATT and CDR2 is SNEGSKA (reference sequence). V was trimmed by 0 bases and J by 6 bases, leaving 23 bases between them. CDR3 nucleotide sequence: TGCAGTGCTAGAGATCGACATTTAGGGACCCACGGGGCTGAAGCTTTCTTT. This gives the protein CSARDRHLGTHGAEAFF.

This clonotype was counted ten times or more. The V and J genes are TRBV10-2 and TRBJ1-1, with TRBD1 matching over 11 bases. Trimming removed 8 bases from V and 0 bases from J; junction bases left unmatched: 11. CDR1 and CDR2 (germline): WSHSY, SAAADI. The CDR3 length is 17 residues. The CDR3 DNA follows: TGCGCCAGCGGGACAGGGGGACTTACCGCTATGAACACTGAAGCTTTCTTT. Protein: CASGTGGLTAMNTEAFF.

This clonotype occurred many times. The V and J genes are TRBV12-3 or TRBV12-4 and TRBJ2-7; 8 bases map to TRBD1. The CDR3 is made up of 16 amino acids. The V segment lost 3 bases and the J segment 3 bases; nucleotides outside the gene matches: 10. The CDR3 DNA reads as TGTGCCAGCAGTTTGGGGCCGAGACAGGGGAACTACGAGCAGTACTTC. It translates to CASSLGPRQGNYEQYF.

This clonotype was picked up a small number of times. The J gene is TRBJ1-1, the V gene TRBV5-1, with D possibly TRBD1 on 5 matching bases. This CDR3 spans 16 amino acids. Germline V lookup: CDR1 SGHRS, CDR2 YFSETQ. Trimming took off 2 bases at V and 0 bases at J, with 14 bases between the two ends. The DNA of the CDR3 is TGCGCCAGCAGCTTACTTAACCAGGGCATGAACACTGAAGCTTTCTTT. It translates to CASSLLNQGMNTEAFF.

This clonotype was counted many times. This chain joins TRBV11-2 and TRBJ2-1; D remains unclear. V lost 9 bases and J 8 bases, leaving 14 bases between the germline ends. The CDR3 contains 12 residues. Germline V gene lookup returns CDR1 SGHAT and CDR2 FQNNGV. The CDR3 protein is CASGMGPHEQFF. DNA for the CDR3: TGTGCCAGTGGGATGGGTCCCCATGAGCAGTTCTTC.

This clonotype was counted many times. In nucleotides, the CDR3 is TGTGCCAGCAGTGTCTACTCCTACAATGAGCAGTTCTTC. As protein: CASSVYSYNEQFF. V gene TRBV6-1 combines with J gene TRBJ2-1; no clear D gene. Germline CDR1 MNHNS, CDR2 SASEGT. Trimming shortened V by 4 bases and J by 0 bases, and 4 bases separated the two germline ends. The CDR3 is 13 amino acids.

This clonotype was counted many times. The DNA for the CDR3 is TGTGCCAGCCAGACAGGGCTCAATCAGCCCCAGCATTTT. Translating it yields CASQTGLNQPQHF. The chain links TRBV6-5 to TRBJ1-5; 7 bases are a match to TRBD1. From germline, CDR1 is MNHEY and CDR2 SVGAGI. The CDR3 extends over 13 amino acids. The V gene end was trimmed by 8 bases and the J gene end by 3 bases; junction bases not matched to a gene: 4.

This chain connects TRBV7-8 to TRBJ1-3; D gene uncertain. CDR1 and CDR2 from the germline V gene are SGHVS and FQNEAQ. This CDR3 is built from 15 residues. V dropped 5 bases and J dropped 0 bases, with 11 bases sitting between them. The DNA of the CDR3 is TGTGCCAGCAGCCCCCGGGCGGTCTCTGGAAACACCATATATTTT. Translation gives CASSPRAVSGNTIYF. The full variable domain, its missing parts supplied by reference TRBV7-8 and TRBJ1-3, is GAGVSQSPRYKVAKRGQDVALRCDPISGHVSLFWYQQALGQGPEFLTYFQNEAQLDKSGLPSDRFFAERPEGSVSTLKIQRTQQEDSAVYLCASSPRAVSGNTIYFGEGSWLTVV.